Each of the 10 T cell receptor beta chains below was sequenced from the same sample in a study of blood T cell repertoires in COVID-19. Profiling relied on immunoSEQ multiplex PCR, and the TCRdb table lists in-frame clones only, not all of them. The profile covers 270,000 or so clones, with 90% appearing a single time and roughly 2.2% taken by the ten largest. Sequencing was performed on peripheral blood. The source is a woman aged 55-70 years with COVID-19, enrolled during active disease.

The chain links TRBV10-3 to TRBJ2-7, with D possibly TRBD2 on 6 matching bases. This CDR3 is 13 amino acids long. Per germline, CDR1 ENHRY and CDR2 SYGVKD. V lost 4 bases, J lost 7 bases, and 14 bases lay in between. CDR3: CAISVRDSGEQYF. Here the CDR3 DNA reads TGTGCCATCAGTGTGCGTGACAGCGGGGAGCAGTACTTC.

The rearrangement links TRBV2 to TRBJ2-5; D is unclear. Germline CDR1 is SNHLY and CDR2 is FYNNEI. The CDR3 contains 12 residues. Trimming removed 8 bases from V and 2 bases from J, with 9 bases in between. The CDR3 is CASERRQETQYF. The CDR3 bases are TGTGCCAGCGAACGCAGGCAAGAGACCCAGTACTTC.

V is TRBV6-6 and J is TRBJ2-7, with TRBD2 as a possible D gene (5 bases). The CDR3 consists of 13 residues. The V gene's germline CDR1 is MNHNY and CDR2 SVGAGI (reference sequence). V shed 7 bases and J shed 4 bases, with 14 bases lying between them. The CDR3 bases are TGTGCCAGCATCCCGTTTGAGGGATACGAGCAGTACTTC. This sequence encodes CASIPFEGYEQYF.

This clone appeared a single time. J is TRBJ2-7 and V is TRBV12-3 or TRBV12-4, with a possible D match to TRBD2 (5 bases). V was cut by 5 bases and J by 3 bases, with 8 bases left in between. The CDR3 totals 12 residues. The CDR3 nucleotides are TGTGCCAGCAGTGAGGGCGGCTACGAGCAGTACTTC. As protein: CASSEGGYEQYF.

V usage is TRBV19 and J usage is TRBJ1-1, with TRBD1 identical over 7 bases. CDR3 length: 13 amino acids. Trimming removed 6 bases from V and 1 base from J; junction bases left unmatched: 2. Germline lookup yields CDR1 LNHDA and CDR2 SQIVND (reference sequence). This chain's CDR3 is CASRTGWNTEAFF. CDR3 in DNA: TGTGCCAGTAGGACAGGGTGGAACACTGAAGCTTTCTTT.

This chain joins TRBV9 and TRBJ1-1, with D perhaps TRBD1 (6 bases). V was trimmed by 0 bases and J by 4 bases, leaving 13 bases between them. Germline V gene data show CDR1 as SGDLS and CDR2 as YYNGEE. The CDR3 contains 15 residues. CDR3: CASSVDAGASTEAFF. CDR3 nucleotides: TGTGCCAGCAGCGTAGACGCAGGGGCGTCCACTGAAGCTTTCTTT.

Comment on this clone: One end of the junction varies from germline; a read error may be responsible. Other nucleotide sequences in the sample specify the same CDR3. The chain joins TRBV19 to TRBJ1-5; 9 bases are shared with TRBD1. Germline V gene sequence: CDR1 LNHDA, CDR2 SQIVND (reference sequence). The CDR3 is 15 amino acids. CDR3 in DNA: TGTGCCAGCAGTAGGGACAGGGACACGGGTCAGCCCCAGCATTTT. This encodes CASSRDRDTGQPQHF. Based on the CDR3 plus reference TRBV19 and TRBJ1-5, the full variable domain is DGGITQSPKYLFRKEGQNVTLSCEQNLNHDAMYWYRQDPGQGLRLIYYSQIVNDFQKGDIAEGYSVSREKKESFPLTVTSAQKNPTAFYLCASSRDRDTGQPQHFGDGTRLSIL.

This chain joins TRBV10-3 and TRBJ1-1; D not resolved. Trimming cost V 4 bases and J 1 base, with 13 bases left between them. The CDR3 is 15 residues long. CDR1 ENHRY and CDR2 SYGVKD come from the germline V gene. This chain's CDR3 is CAISALGFRNTEAFF. As DNA, the CDR3 is TGTGCCATCAGTGCCCTCGGGTTCCGGAACACTGAAGCTTTCTTT.

J is TRBJ1-1 and V is TRBV19, with D hard to call. The V end was cut by 5 bases, the J end by 3 bases, with 16 bases between. Germline V gene sequence: CDR1 LNHDA, CDR2 SQIVND (reference sequence). This CDR3 is 15 amino acids long. In DNA, the CDR3 is TGTGCCAGTAGTTCTCTGACCCGCGGGGACACTGAAGCTTTCTTT. The encoded protein is CASSSLTRGDTEAFF.

The chain has TRBV10-3 and TRBJ2-1, with 8 bases identical to TRBD2. The V gene's germline CDR1 is ENHRY and CDR2 SYGVKD. The CDR3 contains 14 residues. Unmatched junction bases numbered 5, after V lost 7 bases and J lost 3 bases. The CDR3 loop is CAIKVGGDYNEQFF. The CDR3 region has the DNA TGTGCCATCAAAGTCGGGGGGGACTACAATGAGCAGTTCTTC.